This passage covers 11 T cell receptor beta chains from one sample sequenced in a study of CD8 T cells in Susac syndrome. Reverse transcription of about 0.5 to 1 ug RNA used random hexamers. TCRdb processed the immunoSEQ multiplex PCR reads anew with MiXCR; each CDR3 protein has one entry. The data contain about 50,000 distinct CDR3 sequences, 85% to 95% of them singletons. What was sequenced was CD8+ T cells from PBMCs. Receptors were obtained from a human donor with multiple sclerosis.

This clonotype was seen more than once but under ten times. This CDR3 reads CATSRDGTAGNTIYF. The CDR3 DNA follows: TGTGCCACCAGCAGGGACGGGACAGCTGGAAACACCATATATTTT. The rearrangement links TRBV15 to TRBJ1-3; TRBD1 matches at 7 bases. The CDR3 extends over 15 amino acids. CDR1 is LNHNV, CDR2 YYDKDF, per germline (reference sequence). The V gene end was trimmed by 3 bases and the J gene end by 2 bases; junction bases not matched to a gene: 4.

This clonotype showed up just once. This chain uses TRBV27 with TRBJ2-7; the D gene is possibly TRBD1 (6 bases). The V end lost 5 bases, the J end lost 5 bases, and 10 bases lay between the germline ends. Germline-derived CDR1 and CDR2 are MNHEY and SMNVEV (reference sequence). The CDR3 totals 12 residues. This CDR3 is CASSPGEHEQYF. DNA of the CDR3: TGTGCCAGCAGTCCAGGGGAGCACGAGCAGTACTTC.

The gene calls are TRBV27 and TRBJ1-2; D is unclear. Trimming shortened V by 1 base and J by 10 bases, and 13 bases separated the two germline ends. The germline V gene has CDR1 MNHEY and CDR2 SMNVEV (reference sequence). This CDR3 contains 13 residues. The CDR3 DNA reads TGTGCCAGCAGTTTATGGGAGGGCGGGGACTACACCTTC. It codes for CASSLWEGGDYTF.

This chain uses TRBV7-9 with TRBJ1-1, with D perhaps matching TRBD1 (6 bases). This CDR3 is built from 17 residues. The germline V gene has CDR1 SEHNR and CDR2 FQNEAQ (reference sequence). V gave up 2 bases and J gave up 1 base, with 17 bases separating them. CDR3 sequence reads: CASSLPRGGSRNTEAFF. The CDR3 nucleotides read TGTGCCAGCAGCTTACCCCGGGGGGGCTCGAGGAACACTGAAGCTTTCTTT.

The gene calls are TRBV27 and TRBJ1-2, with 9 bases aligning to TRBD1. The CDR3 totals 14 residues. CDR1 is MNHEY, CDR2 SMNVEV, per germline (reference sequence). Trimming cost V 3 bases and J 7 bases; bases outside gene matches: 6. The CDR3 here is CASSFLTGGGGYTF. Written as DNA, the CDR3 is TGTGCCAGCAGTTTCCTCACAGGGGGCGGTGGCTACACCTTC.

In DNA form, the CDR3 reads TGCGCCAGCAGCTTGGATTCGGGGACAAGGACCCAGTACTTC. Translated, it gives CASSLDSGTRTQYF. The rearrangement joins TRBV5-1 to TRBJ2-5; D is possibly TRBD1 (6 bases). The germline V gene has CDR1 SGHRS and CDR2 YFSETQ. CDR3 length: 14 residues. Trimming left V 0 bases short and J 7 bases short, with 13 bases between.

The J gene is TRBJ2-7, the V gene TRBV6-5; TRBD1 might be the D (5 bases). Germline CDR1 and CDR2: MNHEY and SVGAGI. This CDR3 has 14 amino acids. The V end lost 2 bases, the J end lost 0 bases, and 8 bases lay between the germline ends. CDR3 sequence: CASSYTGPSYEQYF. CDR3 sequence (DNA): TGTGCCAGCAGTTACACAGGCCCCTCCTACGAGCAGTACTTC.

CDR3 coding DNA: TGTGCCTGGAGCAAAAAGGTGGGCTCCTACGAGCAGTACTTC. It codes for CAWSKKVGSYEQYF. The genes are TRBV30 and TRBJ2-7, with D uncertain. V was shortened by 3 bases and J by 0 bases, with 12 bases between the two germline ends. CDR3 length: 14 amino acids. Germline CDR1 reads GTSNPN; CDR2 reads SVGIG (reference sequence).

The chain uses TRBV5-6 and TRBJ2-7, with D possibly TRBD2 on 5 matching bases. There are 15 residues in the CDR3. Germline CDR1 and CDR2: SGHDT and YYEEEE. Trimming removed 4 bases at V and 4 bases at J, with 18 bases between. CDR3 DNA: TGTGCCAGCAGCCCAGAGGGAGCGGAACAATACGAGCAGTACTTC. Translating it yields CASSPEGAEQYEQYF.

The CDR3 nucleotides are TGCAGCATCCCGGCCGACAGGAGGGCAGATACGCAGTATTTT. Protein sequence: CSIPADRRADTQYF. This chain connects TRBV29-1 to TRBJ2-3; D tentatively reads TRBD1 or TRBD2 (6 bases each). CDR1 is SQVTM, CDR2 ANQGSEA, per germline. The V gene lost 8 bases and the J gene lost 4 bases, with 19 bases spanning the gap. This CDR3 has 14 amino acids.

This clonotype was recorded once. V usage is TRBV20-1 and J usage is TRBJ2-7; 9 nucleotides align to TRBD2. Per germline, CDR1 DFQATT and CDR2 SNEGSKA (reference sequence). This CDR3 has 13 residues. The V gene end was trimmed by 5 bases and the J gene end by 0 bases; junction bases not matched to a gene: 2. CDR3 DNA sequence: TGCAGTGCTGCTAGCGGGACCTCCTACGAGCAGTACTTC. This gives the protein CSAASGTSYEQYF.